This T cell receptor (beta chain) was retrieved from a study of T-cell reconstitution after alpha-beta-depleted transplantation in children. Preparation of the TCRbeta library used unique molecular identifiers. Using its own MiXCR run on the PCR reads, TCRdb lists one record per CDR3 protein. The sample carries 600,000 to 700,000 distinct CDR3 sequences, 16% recorded once. The sample was PBMCs from the stem cell graft donor, taken from the stem cell graft. This TCR derives from a human donor who donated a stem cell graft to a child with acute myeloid leukemia.

The CDR3 sequence: CASSVPRAPTGYTF. CDR3 bases: TGTGCCAGCAGCGTGCCCCGGGCCCCCACTGGCTACACCTTC. V usage is TRBV7-2 and J usage is TRBJ1-2; no clear D gene. Trimming left V 5 bases short and J 7 bases short, with 17 bases between. The CDR3 runs to 14 residues. Germline assignment: CDR1 SGHTA and CDR2 FQGNSA.